Each of the 11 T cell receptor beta chains below was sequenced from the same sample in a study of blood T cells in healthy people across ages. With a J-beta primer mix and a sample-barcoded 5' primer, a second PCR ran about 7 to 12 cycles. From the 5' RACE reads, TCRdb called clonotypes with MiXCR, one entry per CDR3 protein. Of 600,000 or so distinct CDR3 sequences listed, around half are singletons. Sequencing used blood. These receptors all come from a man older than 75 in good health.

The rearrangement joins TRBV10-2 to TRBJ2-1; possibly TRBD2 for D (6 bases). Germline assignment: CDR1 WSHSY and CDR2 SAAADI. The CDR3 consists of 12 residues. Between the trimmed V and J ends, which lost 6 bases and 4 bases, there was a span of 7 bases. The CDR3 sequence is CASRLAYNEQFF. The CDR3 region has the DNA TGCGCCAGCAGACTAGCATACAATGAGCAGTTCTTC.

The rearrangement uses TRBV6-2 or TRBV6-3 and TRBJ2-3; D gene uncertain. From germline, CDR1 is MNHEY and CDR2 SVGEGT. With 0 bases removed from V and 6 bases from J, the gap between germline ends came to 7 bases. The CDR3 sequence is 13 residues long. The CDR3 sequence: CASSYSAVDTQYF. CDR3 coding DNA: TGTGCCAGCAGTTACTCGGCGGTTGATACGCAGTATTTT.

Here the CDR3 DNA reads TGCGCCAGCAGCCACGACAGGGGCCCGGACAATGAGCAGTTCTTC. Protein product: CASSHDRGPDNEQFF. The chain joins TRBV4-3 to TRBJ2-1; 8 bases fit TRBD1. CDR3 length equals 15 residues. The ends lost 3 bases at V and 5 bases at J; junction bases unmatched: 6. CDR1 and CDR2 from the germline V gene are LGHNA and YSLEER.

In this sample, this clonotype turned up many times. The rearrangement uses TRBV7-2 and TRBJ2-4; no definite D call. The V end lost 1 base, the J end lost 0 bases, and 10 bases lay between the germline ends. The CDR3 has 16 residues. Germline V gene sequence: CDR1 SGHTA, CDR2 FQGNSA. CDR3: CASSLDTRLAKNIQYF. CDR3 DNA sequence: TGTGCCAGCAGCTTAGATACCCGACTAGCCAAAAACATTCAGTACTTC.

This clonotype was counted a few times. The rearrangement uses TRBV5-1 and TRBJ1-1; tentative D call: TRBD1 (5 bases). The CDR3 loop spans 15 amino acids. CDR1 SGHRS and CDR2 YFSETQ come from the germline V gene. Between the trimmed V and J ends, which lost 5 bases and 4 bases, there was a span of 18 bases. The CDR3 DNA reads as TGCGCCAGCAGGTTCCAGACGGGGCTGGGCACTGAAGCTTTCTTT. It yields the protein CASRFQTGLGTEAFF.

The J gene is TRBJ2-6, the V gene TRBV9; 12 bases align to TRBD1. V lost 4 bases, J lost 0 bases, and 5 bases stayed unmatched. The CDR3 has 18 residues. Germline V gene sequence: CDR1 SGDLS, CDR2 YYNGEE. CDR3 amino acids: CASSFRDRGLSGANVLTF. The DNA of the CDR3 is TGTGCCAGCAGCTTCCGGGACAGGGGGCTCTCTGGGGCCAACGTCCTGACTTTC.

This clonotype was counted a few times. The chain joins TRBV7-6 to TRBJ2-1, with D possibly matching TRBD2 (6 bases). Trimming pared 0 bases from V and 9 bases from J, leaving 15 bases between. This CDR3 is 15 amino acids long. Germline values: CDR1 SGHVS, CDR2 FNYEAQ. This chain's CDR3 is CASSLAGDSGREQFF. The CDR3 region has the DNA TGTGCCAGCAGCTTAGCAGGGGACTCCGGTCGTGAGCAGTTCTTC. Combining the CDR3 with reference TRBV7-6 and TRBJ2-1 gives the whole variable domain GAGVSQSPRYKVTKRGQDVALRCDPISGHVSLYWYRQALGQGPEFLTYFNYEAQQDKSGLPNDRFSAERPEGSISTLTIQRTEQRDSAMYRCASSLAGDSGREQFFGPGTRLTVL.

The chain joins TRBV27 to TRBJ2-1; 10 nucleotides align to TRBD2. The CDR3 consists of 13 residues. From germline, CDR1 is MNHEY and CDR2 SMNVEV (reference sequence). V lost 10 bases to trimming and J lost 8 bases; unmatched junction nucleotides: 8. CDR3 sequence (DNA): TGTGCCACCTCCCGGACTAGCGGCTATGAGCAGTTCTTC. Encoded protein: CATSRTSGYEQFF.

This clonotype was observed once. CDR3 DNA: TGTGCCAGCAGTATACCGACAAGTCCCTACGAGCAGTACTTC. This gives the protein CASSIPTSPYEQYF. The chain uses TRBV28 and TRBJ2-7; D ambiguous. The CDR3 consists of 14 residues. The V end was cut by 5 bases, the J end by 2 bases, with 13 bases between. Germline CDR1 is MDHEN and CDR2 is SYDVKM. Together with reference TRBV28 and TRBJ2-7, the CDR3 gives the full variable domain: DVKVTQSSRYLVKRTGEKVFLECVQDMDHENMFWYRQDPGLGLRLIYFSYDVKMKEKGDIPEGYSVSREKKERFSLILESASTNQTSMYLCASSIPTSPYEQYFGPGTRLTVT.

The CDR3 sequence is CASSRDRWQETQYF. CDR3 DNA: TGTGCCAGCAGCAGGGACAGGTGGCAAGAGACCCAGTACTTC. This rearrangement joins TRBV7-2 to TRBJ2-5, with 8 bases matching TRBD1. This CDR3 has 14 residues. The V and J ends lost 5 bases and 2 bases, in that order; junction bases with no gene match: 4. In germline, CDR1 is SGHTA, CDR2 FQGNSA.

The V call is TRBV29-1, the J call TRBJ2-7; TRBD2 is a possible D gene (6 bases). This CDR3 contains 14 residues. From germline, CDR1 is SQVTM and CDR2 ANQGSEA. V shed 4 bases and J shed 2 bases, with 15 bases lying between them. The CDR3 DNA reads as TGCAGCGTTGCTAGAGGGACGGGGGCCTACGAGCAGTACTTC. This gives the protein CSVARGTGAYEQYF.